The 8 T cell receptor beta chains given below trace back to one sample, sequenced in a study of T-cell memory formation after mild COVID-19. TCRdb independently ran MiXCR on the 5' RACE reads; one entry per CDR3 protein. The sample holds under 550,000 distinct CDR3 sequences; around a sixth are singletons and the top ten take about 12%. The sample was PBMCs or a T cell subset sorted from them (not recorded which). These receptors all stem from an adult woman who had mild COVID-19 (a few samples of this study predate the infection). Cell type and time point are not known.

The V and J genes are TRBV18 and TRBJ2-2; 9 bases map to TRBD2. The CDR3 length is 16 residues. Germline V CDR1 and CDR2: KGHSH, LQKENI. V shed 3 bases and J 5 bases; nucleotides not matched to a gene: 7. Here the CDR3 DNA reads TGTGCCAGCTCACCGACTAGCGGAGTGGGAACCGGGGAGCTGTTTTTT. Amino acids: CASSPTSGVGTGELFF.

The table lists this clonotype with a count of one. The chain employs TRBV6-6 and TRBJ2-5; 8 bases line up with TRBD1. Trimming removed 2 bases from V and 5 bases from J; junction bases left unmatched: 4. Germline CDR1 and CDR2: MNHNY and SVGAGI (reference sequence). The CDR3 is made up of 14 amino acids. Written as DNA, the CDR3 is TGTGCCAGCAGTTACGACAGGGGCCGGGAGACCCAGTACTTC. Amino acids: CASSYDRGRETQYF.

This clonotype has a count of ten or more. The chain carries TRBV25-1 and TRBJ1-2; D remains unclear. V gave up 3 bases and J gave up 8 bases, with 7 bases separating them. The CDR3 is 11 amino acids. From germline, CDR1 is MGHDK and CDR2 SYGVNS. CDR3 sequence reads: CASSDIVGYTF. The CDR3 bases are TGTGCCAGCAGTGATATAGTGGGCTACACCTTC.

This clonotype was seen a handful of times. The chain couples TRBV5-1 to TRBJ2-7; 7 bases fit TRBD2. Germline lookup yields CDR1 SGHRS and CDR2 YFSETQ. Trimming at V came to 6 bases and at J to 6 bases, leaving 6 bases not matched to a gene. CDR3 length equals 12 residues. The CDR3, as DNA: TGCGCCAGCACCCCTGGGGGGGTCGAGCAGTACTTC. This encodes CASTPGGVEQYF.

V and J are TRBV20-1 and TRBJ2-5; TRBD2 might be the D (6 bases). This CDR3 has 12 amino acids. V was clipped by 6 bases and J by 10 bases, with 18 bases between them. CDR1 and CDR2 from the germline V gene are DFQATT and SNEGSKA (reference sequence). The CDR3 DNA reads as TGCAGTGCGTTTAGGGGAGGAGAGGGCCAGTACTTC. Translation gives CSAFRGGEGQYF.

The rearrangement links TRBV19 to TRBJ2-4; no clear D. V was cut by 0 bases and J by 7 bases, with 7 bases left in between. The CDR3 length is 13 residues. Germline CDR1 reads LNHDA; CDR2 reads SQIVND (reference sequence). In DNA form, the CDR3 reads TGTGCCAGTAGTATAGATGTAGGGAACATTCAGTACTTC. Its translation is CASSIDVGNIQYF.

This clonotype was counted a few times. J is TRBJ2-7 and V is TRBV7-3, with D possibly matching TRBD2 (6 bases). V lost 4 bases and J 10 bases, leaving 11 bases between the germline ends. The germline V gene encodes CDR1 SGHTA and CDR2 FQGTGA. This CDR3 region has 11 residues. The CDR3 spells CASSSGTQQYF. The CDR3 DNA reads TGTGCCAGCAGCTCCGGGACTCAACAGTACTTC.

This clonotype was seen only once. This chain links TRBV15 with TRBJ2-1, with D possibly matching TRBD1 (6 bases). The V end was cut by 4 bases, the J end by 3 bases, with 13 bases between. The CDR3 is 15 residues long. Germline V lookup: CDR1 LNHNV, CDR2 YYDKDF (reference sequence). CDR3 region: CATSTRDKSYNEQFF. CDR3 coding DNA: TGTGCCACCAGCACTCGGGACAAGAGCTACAATGAGCAGTTCTTC.